What follows is one T cell receptor (beta chain) and its context. CDR1 is SNHLY and CDR2 is FYNNEI in the germline V gene. Deletions cut 6 bases from V and 7 bases from J, with 16 bases between. The CDR3 totals 14 residues. The entry originates in a study of blood T cell repertoires in COVID-19. Study at large: The study drew acute and convalescent COVID-19 samples from the United States, Italy and Spain. PBMCs, B-cell-depleted T cells, or T cells provided the cDNA or gDNA that made up the material.

The study recruited people aged about 18 to 95 years across approximately 24 US areas. As processed by the authors: Estimation of nucleated cell counts relied on the amplification of reference gene primers. Libraries were prepared by immunoSEQ multiplex PCR; TCRdb keeps only in-frame clonotypes and omits some of them. Clone size and the V and J calls come from that table; the DNA yielded D and trimming. The sample shows about 320,000 clones, 90% of them seen only once. The sequence derives from a man in his 60s who had recovered from COVID-19. Sequencing was performed on PBMCs or T cells enriched from blood (not recorded which). The rearrangement joins TRBV2 to TRBJ2-1; D might be TRBD2 (7 bases). CDR3 nucleotides: TGTGCCAGCAGCACCCAAGGGGGGGCAAATGAGCAGTTCTTC. Amino acids: CASSTQGGANEQFF.